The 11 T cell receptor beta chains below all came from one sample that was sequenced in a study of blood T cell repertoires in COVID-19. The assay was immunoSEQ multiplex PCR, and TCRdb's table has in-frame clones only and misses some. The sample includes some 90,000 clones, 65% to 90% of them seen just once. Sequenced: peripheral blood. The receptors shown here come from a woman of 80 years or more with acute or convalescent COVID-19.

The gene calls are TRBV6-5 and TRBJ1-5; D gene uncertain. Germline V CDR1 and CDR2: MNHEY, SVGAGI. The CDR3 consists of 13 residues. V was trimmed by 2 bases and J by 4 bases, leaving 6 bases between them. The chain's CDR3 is CASSYGGNQPQHF. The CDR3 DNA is TGTGCCAGCAGTTACGGAGGGAATCAGCCCCAGCATTTT.

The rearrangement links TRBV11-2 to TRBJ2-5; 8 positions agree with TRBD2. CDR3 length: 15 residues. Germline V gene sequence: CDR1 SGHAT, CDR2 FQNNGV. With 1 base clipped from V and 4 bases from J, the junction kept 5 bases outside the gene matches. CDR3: CASSLGGGGPETQYF. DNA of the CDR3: TGTGCCAGCAGCTTAGGGGGCGGGGGGCCAGAGACCCAGTACTTC.

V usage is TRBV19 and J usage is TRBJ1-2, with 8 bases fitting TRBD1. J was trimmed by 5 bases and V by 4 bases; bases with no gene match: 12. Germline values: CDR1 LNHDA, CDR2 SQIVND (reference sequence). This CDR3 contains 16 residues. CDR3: CASSNWGGDRGYGYTF. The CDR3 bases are TGTGCCAGTAGTAATTGGGGGGGTGACAGGGGATATGGCTACACCTTC.

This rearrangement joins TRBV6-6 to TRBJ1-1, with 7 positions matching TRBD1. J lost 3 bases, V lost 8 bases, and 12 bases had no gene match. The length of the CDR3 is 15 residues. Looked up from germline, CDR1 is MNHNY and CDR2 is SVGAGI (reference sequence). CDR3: CASSRDSGSYTEAFF. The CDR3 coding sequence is TGTGCCAGCTCCCGGGACAGTGGCTCATACACTGAAGCTTTCTTT.

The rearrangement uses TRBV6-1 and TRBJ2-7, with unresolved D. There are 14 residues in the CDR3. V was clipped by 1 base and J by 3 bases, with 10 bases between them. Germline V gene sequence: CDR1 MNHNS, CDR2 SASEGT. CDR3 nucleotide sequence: TGTGCCAGCAGTGAAGAGTACATTCTCTACGAGCAGTACTTC. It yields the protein CASSEEYILYEQYF.

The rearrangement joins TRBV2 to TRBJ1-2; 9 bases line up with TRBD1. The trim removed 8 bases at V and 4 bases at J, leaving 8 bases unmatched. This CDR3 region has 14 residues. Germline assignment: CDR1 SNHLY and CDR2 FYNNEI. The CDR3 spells CASSRDRAGYGYTF. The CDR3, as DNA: TGTGCCAGCTCCCGGGACAGGGCAGGCTATGGCTACACCTTC.

The CDR3 here is CASSPTQQGNYGYTF. The CDR3 bases are TGTGCCAGCTCACCGACTCAGCAGGGTAACTATGGCTACACCTTC. The chain uses TRBV18 and TRBJ1-2, with D maybe TRBD1 (5 bases). V lost 3 bases and J 1 base, leaving 12 bases between the germline ends. The CDR3 loop spans 15 amino acids. CDR1 and CDR2 (germline): KGHSH, LQKENI. The full variable domain, its missing parts supplied by reference TRBV18 and TRBJ1-2, is NAGVMQNPRHLVRRRGQEARLRCSPMKGHSHVYWYRQLPEEGLKFMVYLQKENIIDESGMPKERFSAEFPKEGPSILRIQQVVRGDSAAYFCASSPTQQGNYGYTFGSGTRLTVV.

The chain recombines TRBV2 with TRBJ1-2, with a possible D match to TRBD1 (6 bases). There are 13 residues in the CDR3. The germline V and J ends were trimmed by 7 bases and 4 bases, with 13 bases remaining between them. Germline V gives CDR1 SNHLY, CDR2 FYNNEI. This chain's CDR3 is CASTLQGTYGYTF. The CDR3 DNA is TGTGCCAGCACCCTCCAGGGGACCTATGGCTACACCTTC.

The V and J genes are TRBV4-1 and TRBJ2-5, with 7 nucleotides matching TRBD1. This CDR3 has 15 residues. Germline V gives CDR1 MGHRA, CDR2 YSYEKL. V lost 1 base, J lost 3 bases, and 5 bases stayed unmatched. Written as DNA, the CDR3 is TGCGCCAGCAGCCAAGGCGACAGGGCGAAAGAGACCCAGTACTTC. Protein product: CASSQGDRAKETQYF.

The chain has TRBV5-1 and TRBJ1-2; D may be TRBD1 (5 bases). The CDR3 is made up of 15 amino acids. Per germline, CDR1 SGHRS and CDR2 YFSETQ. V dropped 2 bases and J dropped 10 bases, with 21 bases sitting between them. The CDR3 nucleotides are TGCGCCAGCAGCTTTTCCGGGGGGTCCAATTTCTTCTACACCTTC. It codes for CASSFSGGSNFFYTF.

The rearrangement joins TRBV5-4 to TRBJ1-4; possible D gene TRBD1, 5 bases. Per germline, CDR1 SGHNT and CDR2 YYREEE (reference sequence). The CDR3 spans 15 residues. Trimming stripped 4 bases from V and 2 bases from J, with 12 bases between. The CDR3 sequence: CASSPTGGTNEKLFF. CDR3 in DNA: TGTGCCAGCAGCCCCACGGGGGGGACTAATGAAAAACTGTTTTTT.